The present entry profiles one TCR beta chain with its context. These data come from a study of blood T cell repertoires in COVID-19. For the study at large: COVID-19 samples, acute and convalescent, were from the United States, Italy and Spain. Nucleic acid was either cDNA or gDNA, and it came from T cells, B-cell-depleted T cells, or PBMCs.

Original handling: For nucleated cells, counts were estimated from reference gene primer amplification. Clones were read by immunoSEQ multiplex PCR, and TCRdb kept only the in-frame ones, dropping some. V and J calls and clone size are as listed in that table; D and trimming were resolved from the DNA. The sample lists under 300,000 clones; approximately 90% were seen once. Sequencing was carried out using peripheral blood. This clonotype was sampled from a woman in her 40s who had recovered from COVID-19.

The CDR3 nucleotides read TGTGCCACCAGTGAGACCACAGGGGGCAATCAGCCCCAGCATTTT. Amino acid sequence: CATSETTGGNQPQHF. The V gene is TRBV24-1, the J gene TRBJ1-5, with 7 positions matching TRBD1. The CDR3 length is 15 residues. Germline V gene lookup returns CDR1 KGHDR and CDR2 SFDVKD. V dropped 4 bases and J dropped 2; count of bases not matched to a gene: 4.